Below are 26 T cell receptor beta chains sequenced from a single sample in a study of blood T cell repertoires in COVID-19. Assay: immunoSEQ multiplex PCR; the TCRdb copy retains only in-frame clones and omits some. The data show more than 250,000 clones, about 83% seen once. Sequencing input: peripheral blood. Receptors were obtained from a woman between 50 and 59 years old with acute or convalescent COVID-19.

V gene TRBV5-5 combines with J gene TRBJ1-6; 9 positions match TRBD1. The CDR3 runs 13 residues. V trimming: 9 bases; J trimming: 7 bases; junction bases outside the gene matches: 5. The germline V gene has CDR1 SGHKS and CDR2 YYEKEE (reference sequence). CDR3 sequence (DNA): TGTGCCACCTCGGACAGGGGAAATTCACCCCTCCACTTT. Translating it yields CATSDRGNSPLHF.

The gene calls are TRBV6-1 and TRBJ2-5, with a weak D call TRBD2 (6 bases). The germline CDR1 and CDR2 sequences are MNHNS and SASEGT. The V end lost 2 bases, the J end lost 4 bases, and 11 bases lay between the germline ends. The CDR3 loop spans 14 amino acids. Here the CDR3 reads CASSESQGGETQYF. For the CDR3, the DNA is TGTGCCAGCAGTGAAAGTCAGGGAGGAGAGACCCAGTACTTC.

The chain recombines TRBV7-9 with TRBJ1-5; D gene uncertain. The CDR3 runs 14 residues. The V and J ends lost 0 bases and 4 bases respectively, with 7 bases between them. Germline V gene data show CDR1 as SEHNR and CDR2 as FQNEAQ (reference sequence). In DNA, the CDR3 is TGTGCCAGCAGCTTAGCGACGGGAAATCAGCCCCAGCATTTT. It yields the protein CASSLATGNQPQHF.

This CDR3 is CASSGRQLGPQYEQYF. The DNA of the CDR3 is TGTGCCAGCAGTGGACGACAGCTCGGGCCCCAGTACGAGCAGTACTTC. The rearrangement joins TRBV6-1 to TRBJ2-7; D possibly corresponds to TRBD1 (5 bases). V lost 4 bases to trimming and J lost 4 bases, with 20 bases between them. CDR3 length: 16 amino acids. Per germline, CDR1 MNHNS and CDR2 SASEGT.

The chain combines TRBV19 with TRBJ2-3; 7 bases line up with TRBD1. V shed 10 bases, J shed 3 bases, and the junction held 16 bases outside the gene matches. The CDR3 sequence is 16 residues long. The germline gives CDR1 LNHDA, CDR2 SQIVND (reference sequence). CDR3 DNA: TGTGCCACCAAGGGGGTTAGGGGGCGCCGTACAGATACGCAGTATTTT. Protein: CATKGVRGRRTDTQYF. Looking up the rest from reference TRBV19 and TRBJ2-3 gives the full variable domain: DGGITQSPKYLFRKEGQNVTLSCEQNLNHDAMYWYRQDPGQGLRLIYYSQIVNDFQKGDIAEGYSVSREKKESFPLTVTSAQKNPTAFYLCATKGVRGRRTDTQYFGPGTRLTVL.

The V and J genes are TRBV2 and TRBJ2-5; 8 bases match TRBD2. The ends lost 4 bases at V and 5 bases at J; junction bases unmatched: 12. The CDR3 runs to 16 residues. Germline V gene data show CDR1 as SNHLY and CDR2 as FYNNEI. Here the CDR3 reads CASSGGWTSSSETQYF. CDR3 nucleotides: TGTGCCAGCAGTGGAGGGTGGACTAGCTCGTCGGAGACCCAGTACTTC. The variable domain in full, with the rest retrieved from reference TRBV2 and TRBJ2-5, is EPEVTQTPSHQVTQMGQEVILRCVPISNHLYFYWYRQILGQKVEFLVSFYNNEISEKSEIFDDQFSVERPDGSNFTLKIRSTKLEDSAMYFCASSGGWTSSSETQYFGPGTRLLVL.

The chain combines TRBV12-5 with TRBJ1-1; 9 bases agree with TRBD1. Germline CDR1 reads LGHNT; CDR2 reads FRNRAP. Losses at the gene ends were 5 bases for V and 5 bases for J; bases not matched to a gene: 6. This CDR3 is built from 14 residues. As DNA, the CDR3 is TGTGCTAGTGGTGCGGACAGGGGTGGAACTGAAGCTTTCTTT. It is translated as CASGADRGGTEAFF.

The chain recombines TRBV5-4 with TRBJ1-2; 7 bases are a match to TRBD1. CDR1 SGHNT and CDR2 YYREEE come from the germline V gene (reference sequence). Germline trimming cut 4 bases from V and 6 bases from J; bases unmatched to any gene: 6. The CDR3 covers 13 residues. The chain's CDR3 is CASSPIGTDGYTF. The CDR3 DNA reads TGTGCCAGCAGCCCCATTGGGACAGATGGCTACACCTTC.

The chain is built from TRBV5-1 and TRBJ1-1, with 8 bases matching TRBD1. Germline-derived CDR1 and CDR2 are SGHRS and YFSETQ. After removal of 3 bases from V and 7 bases from J, the junction contained 5 bases not matched to a gene. This CDR3 contains 13 residues. The CDR3 loop is CASSSGQGDEAFF. The DNA of the CDR3 is TGCGCCAGCAGCTCAGGACAGGGCGATGAAGCTTTCTTT.

The chain couples TRBV5-5 to TRBJ1-1, with 8 bases that match TRBD1. This CDR3 contains 15 residues. The germline V gene encodes CDR1 SGHKS and CDR2 YYEKEE (reference sequence). Unmatched junction bases numbered 4, after V lost 2 bases and J lost 1 base. DNA of the CDR3: TGTGCCAGCAGCTTTGGGACAGGCTCGAACACTGAAGCTTTCTTT. Encoded protein: CASSFGTGSNTEAFF.

The chain combines TRBV10-3 with TRBJ2-5, with D perhaps TRBD2 (7 bases). The CDR3 length is 14 residues. Trimming removed 4 bases from V and 1 base from J, with 10 bases in between. Germline CDR1 is ENHRY and CDR2 is SYGVKD. The CDR3 DNA is TGTGCCATCAGTGGGGGGGGCAGCCAAGAGACCCAGTACTTC. This sequence encodes CAISGGGSQETQYF.

J is TRBJ1-1 and V is TRBV5-1; D not resolved. The germline CDR1 and CDR2 sequences are SGHRS and YFSETQ. The CDR3 totals 13 residues. The ends were cut back, 2 bases at V and 1 base at J, with 6 bases in the middle. This chain's CDR3 is CASSFEENTEAFF. The CDR3 nucleotides are TGCGCCAGCAGCTTTGAGGAGAACACTGAAGCTTTCTTT.

The V gene is TRBV27, the J gene TRBJ2-5, with TRBD1 matching 11 bases. The CDR3 is 13 residues long. CDR1 and CDR2 (germline): MNHEY, SMNVEV (reference sequence). After removal of 6 bases from V and 8 bases from J, the junction contained 5 bases not matched to a gene. The CDR3 region has the DNA TGTGCCAGCAGGGGGACAGGGGGGAAAACCCAGTACTTC. This encodes CASRGTGGKTQYF.

The V call is TRBV9, the J call TRBJ1-1, with a weak D call TRBD1 (5 bases). Germline V gives CDR1 SGDLS, CDR2 YYNGEE. With 4 bases removed from V and 1 base from J, the gap between germline ends came to 14 bases. CDR3 size: 15 residues. CDR3 sequence (DNA): TGTGCCAGCAGCCCGATTATGGACACGAACACTGAAGCTTTCTTT. Translating gives CASSPIMDTNTEAFF.

The rearrangement links TRBV2 to TRBJ1-1; no clear D. Per the germline V gene, CDR1 is SNHLY and CDR2 is FYNNEI. Trimming removed 8 bases from V and 5 bases from J, with 18 bases in between. CDR3 length equals 14 residues. The CDR3 protein is CASAVLPGETEAFF. The CDR3 DNA sequence: TGTGCCAGCGCAGTCCTCCCTGGAGAGACTGAAGCTTTCTTT.

The CDR3 protein is CASSLDSGFVDQPQHF. The CDR3 DNA follows: TGTGCCAGCAGCTTGGATTCGGGGTTTGTGGATCAGCCCCAGCATTTT. This sequence joins TRBV5-5 and TRBJ1-5; D gene uncertain. Looked up from germline, CDR1 is SGHKS and CDR2 is YYEKEE (reference sequence). Trimming removed 0 bases at V and 5 bases at J, with 15 bases between. The CDR3 has 16 residues.

CDR3 coding DNA: TGTGCCTGGAGTGCGGACAGGGGGCACGAAAAACTGTTTTTT. This translates into CAWSADRGHEKLFF. This chain joins TRBV30 and TRBJ1-4, with 11 nucleotides matching TRBD1. Germline CDR1 GTSNPN, CDR2 SVGIG (reference sequence). V lost 1 base, J lost 8 bases, and 3 bases stayed unmatched. The CDR3 totals 14 residues.

The count of this clone is one. The chain uses TRBV5-1 and TRBJ1-3; 12 bases line up with TRBD1. The CDR3 consists of 15 residues. CDR1 and CDR2 (germline): SGHRS, YFSETQ. V trimming: 7 bases; J trimming: 4 bases; junction bases outside the gene matches: 6. The CDR3 region is CASCTGTGGGNTIYF. The CDR3 nucleotides read TGCGCCAGCTGTACCGGGACAGGGGGCGGAAACACCATATATTTT.

The V and J genes are TRBV25-1 and TRBJ1-4, with D hard to call. Germline CDR1 is MGHDK and CDR2 is SYGVNS. V gave up 0 bases and J gave up 11 bases, with 13 bases separating them. This CDR3 is 14 amino acids long. The CDR3 DNA follows: TGTGCCAGCAGTGAATACCAGACATCGAAGAAACTGTTTTTT. It is translated as CASSEYQTSKKLFF.

In DNA, the CDR3 is TGTGCCAGCAGCCAAGTTGAAGCGGGAAGGTACGAGCAGTACTTC. Protein: CASSQVEAGRYEQYF. The chain recombines TRBV4-2 with TRBJ2-7; 7 nucleotides match TRBD2. Trimming at V came to 1 base and at J to 4 bases, leaving 7 bases not matched to a gene. The length of the CDR3 is 15 residues. The germline gives CDR1 LGHNA, CDR2 YNFKEQ.

The chain links TRBV6-5 to TRBJ2-3; 8 bases line up with TRBD2. The J segment lost 5 bases and the V segment lost 2 bases, leaving 9 bases of the junction unmatched. Germline CDR1 is MNHEY and CDR2 is SVGAGI. CDR3 length: 16 residues. The CDR3 region has the DNA TGTGCCAGCAGTTACCCGAGCGGGGGCTTGGGAGATACGCAGTATTTT. Protein: CASSYPSGGLGDTQYF.

The gene calls are TRBV4-2 and TRBJ2-7; TRBD1 matches at 8 bases. This CDR3 comprises 16 residues. V shed 0 bases, J shed 4 bases, and the junction held 8 bases outside the gene matches. Germline CDR1 LGHNA, CDR2 YNFKEQ. CDR3 loop: CASSQDSRQGIYEQYF. The CDR3 DNA sequence: TGTGCCAGCAGCCAAGATAGTAGACAGGGGATTTACGAGCAGTACTTC.

The chain uses TRBV7-2 and TRBJ1-4; TRBD1 matches at 9 bases. Trimming removed 6 bases from V and 7 bases from J; junction bases left unmatched: 9. The CDR3 consists of 15 residues. Germline assignment: CDR1 SGHTA and CDR2 FQGNSA. The CDR3, as DNA: TGTGCCAGCAGGCGGACAGGGGATCTAGGTGAAAAACTGTTTTTT. Encoded protein: CASRRTGDLGEKLFF. Complete variable domain (other parts from reference TRBV7-2 and TRBJ1-4): GAGVSQSPSNKVTEKGKDVELRCDPISGHTALYWYRQSLGQGLEFLIYFQGNSAPDKSGLPSDRFSAERTGGSVSTLTIQRTQQEDSAVYLCASRRTGDLGEKLFFGSGTQLSVL.

The genes are TRBV21-1 and TRBJ2-3; the table's TRBD1 call for D was not verified on the DNA. TRBV21-1 is flagged as a pseudogene. The CDR3 covers 16 residues. CDR3 DNA: TGTGCCAGCAGCAAAGCCGACAGGGCGGGCACAGATACGCAGTATTTT. Its protein is CASSKADRAGTDTQYF.

This clone has only a few counts. The CDR3 nucleotides read TGTGCCAGCAGCTCGAGAGGAGGGACAGATGAAGCTTTCTTT. It translates to CASSSRGGTDEAFF. This sequence joins TRBV5-4 and TRBJ1-1; 7 bases match TRBD1. Trimming took 3 bases from V and 7 from J; bases not matched to a gene: 9. The CDR3 is made up of 14 amino acids. Germline V gene data show CDR1 as SGHNT and CDR2 as YYREEE (reference sequence).

The chain recombines TRBV28 with TRBJ1-5, with D possibly TRBD1 on 6 matching bases. The CDR3 is 14 residues long. From germline, CDR1 is MDHEN and CDR2 SYDVKM. Trimming left V 5 bases short and J 6 bases short, with 14 bases between. For the CDR3, the DNA is TGTGCCAGCAGTAAGCCACAGGGTGTTCAGCCCCAGCATTTT. This translates into CASSKPQGVQPQHF.